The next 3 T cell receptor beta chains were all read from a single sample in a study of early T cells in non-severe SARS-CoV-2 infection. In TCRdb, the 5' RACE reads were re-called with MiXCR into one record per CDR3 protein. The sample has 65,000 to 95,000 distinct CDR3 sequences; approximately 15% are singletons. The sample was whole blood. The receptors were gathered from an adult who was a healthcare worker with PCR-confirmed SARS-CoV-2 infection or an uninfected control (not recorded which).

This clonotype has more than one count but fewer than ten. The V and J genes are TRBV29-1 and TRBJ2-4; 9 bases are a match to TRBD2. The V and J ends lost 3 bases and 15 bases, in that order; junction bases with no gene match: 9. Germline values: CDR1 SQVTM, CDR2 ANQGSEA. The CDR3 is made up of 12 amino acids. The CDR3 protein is CSVEGIAGVRYF. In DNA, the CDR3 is TGCAGCGTTGAGGGGATAGCGGGAGTCCGGTACTTC.

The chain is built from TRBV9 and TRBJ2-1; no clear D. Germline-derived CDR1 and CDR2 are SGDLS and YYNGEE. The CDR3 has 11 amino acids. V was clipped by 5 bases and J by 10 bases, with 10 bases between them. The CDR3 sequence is CASRIQTEQFF. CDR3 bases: TGTGCCAGCAGGATCCAGACGGAGCAGTTCTTC.

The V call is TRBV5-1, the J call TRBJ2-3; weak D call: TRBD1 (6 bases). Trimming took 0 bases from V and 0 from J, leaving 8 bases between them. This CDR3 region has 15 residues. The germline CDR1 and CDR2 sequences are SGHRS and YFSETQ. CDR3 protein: CASSLGRGSTDTQYF. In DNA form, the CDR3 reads TGCGCCAGCAGCTTGGGCAGGGGTAGCACAGATACGCAGTATTTT.